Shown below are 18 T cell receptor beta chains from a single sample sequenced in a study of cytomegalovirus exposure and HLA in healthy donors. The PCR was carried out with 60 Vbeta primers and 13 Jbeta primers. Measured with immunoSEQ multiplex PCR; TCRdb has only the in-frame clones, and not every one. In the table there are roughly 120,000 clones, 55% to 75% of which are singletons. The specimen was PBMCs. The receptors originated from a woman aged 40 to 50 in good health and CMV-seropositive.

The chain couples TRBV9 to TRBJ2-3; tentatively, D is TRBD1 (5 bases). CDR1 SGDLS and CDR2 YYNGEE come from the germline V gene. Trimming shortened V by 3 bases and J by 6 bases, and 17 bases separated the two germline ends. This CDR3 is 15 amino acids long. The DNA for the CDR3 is TGTGCCAGCAGCGCAGAGGACAACAGAGCGGATACGCAGTATTTT. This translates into CASSAEDNRADTQYF. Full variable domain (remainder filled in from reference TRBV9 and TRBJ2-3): DSGVTQTPKHLITATGQRVTLRCSPRSGDLSVYWYQQSLDQGLQFLIQYYNGEERAKGNILERFSAQQFPDLHSELNLSSLELGDSALYFCASSAEDNRADTQYFGPGTRLTVL.

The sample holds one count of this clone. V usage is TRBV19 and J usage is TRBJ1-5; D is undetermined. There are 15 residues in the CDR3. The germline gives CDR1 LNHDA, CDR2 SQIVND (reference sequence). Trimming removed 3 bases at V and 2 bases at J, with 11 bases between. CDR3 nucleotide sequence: TGTGCCAGTAGTATTGAGGGATATGGCAATCAGCCCCAGCATTTT. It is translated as CASSIEGYGNQPQHF. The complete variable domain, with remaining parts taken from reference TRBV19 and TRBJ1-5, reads DGGITQSPKYLFRKEGQNVTLSCEQNLNHDAMYWYRQDPGQGLRLIYYSQIVNDFQKGDIAEGYSVSREKKESFPLTVTSAQKNPTAFYLCASSIEGYGNQPQHFGDGTRLSIL.

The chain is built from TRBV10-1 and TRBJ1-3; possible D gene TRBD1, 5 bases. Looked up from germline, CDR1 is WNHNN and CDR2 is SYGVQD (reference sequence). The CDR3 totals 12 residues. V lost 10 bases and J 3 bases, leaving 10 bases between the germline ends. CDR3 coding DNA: TGCGCCACCGGGACTGATGGAAACACCATATATTTT. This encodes CATGTDGNTIYF.

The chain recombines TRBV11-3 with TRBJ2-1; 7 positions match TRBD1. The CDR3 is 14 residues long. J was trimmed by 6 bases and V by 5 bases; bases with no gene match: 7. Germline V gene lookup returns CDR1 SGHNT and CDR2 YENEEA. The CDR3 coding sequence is TGTGCCAGCAGCCTAAGGGACAGACCCAATGAGCAGTTCTTC. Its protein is CASSLRDRPNEQFF.

CDR3 bases: TGTGCCAGTAGGTCAGGAGGGCCTGTTGATACGCAGTATTTT. This codes for CASRSGGPVDTQYF. The rearrangement uses TRBV27 and TRBJ2-3; the D gene is possibly TRBD2 (6 bases). CDR1 is MNHEY, CDR2 SMNVEV, per germline (reference sequence). The CDR3 sequence is 14 residues long. Trimming shortened V by 9 bases and J by 6 bases, and 19 bases separated the two germline ends.

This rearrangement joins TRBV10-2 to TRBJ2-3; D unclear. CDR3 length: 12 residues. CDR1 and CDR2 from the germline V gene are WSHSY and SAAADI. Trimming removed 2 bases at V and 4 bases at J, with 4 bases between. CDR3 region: CASSEAADTQYF. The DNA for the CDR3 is TGCGCCAGCAGTGAGGCAGCAGATACGCAGTATTTT.

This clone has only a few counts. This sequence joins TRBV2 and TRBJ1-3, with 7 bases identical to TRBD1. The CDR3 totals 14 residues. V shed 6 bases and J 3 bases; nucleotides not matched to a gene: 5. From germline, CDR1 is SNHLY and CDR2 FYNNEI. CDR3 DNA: TGTGCCAGCAGGGATCAGGGGGGTGGAAACACCATATATTTT. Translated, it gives CASRDQGGGNTIYF.

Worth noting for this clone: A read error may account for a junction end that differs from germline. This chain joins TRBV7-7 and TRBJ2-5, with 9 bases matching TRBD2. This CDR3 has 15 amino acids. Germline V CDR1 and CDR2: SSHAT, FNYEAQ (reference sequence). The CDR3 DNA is TGTGCTAGCAGCCTAAATCCTAGCGGGACTGAGACCCAGTACTTC. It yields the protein CASSLNPSGTETQYF. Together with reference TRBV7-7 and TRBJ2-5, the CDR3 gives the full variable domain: GAGVSQSPRYKVTKRGQDVTLRCDPISSHATLYWYQQALGQGPEFLTYFNYEAQPDKSGLPSDRFSAERPEGSISTLTIQRTEQRDSAMYRCASSLNPSGTETQYFGPGTRLLVL.

CDR3 bases: TGTGCCAGCAGCGCGGACAGCCTGGGAGATACGCAGTATTTT. Translated, it gives CASSADSLGDTQYF. This chain links TRBV9 with TRBJ2-3, with D tentatively TRBD1 (6 bases). V was shortened by 3 bases and J by 5 bases, with 13 bases between the two germline ends. Germline-derived CDR1 and CDR2 are SGDLS and YYNGEE. This CDR3 is built from 14 residues.

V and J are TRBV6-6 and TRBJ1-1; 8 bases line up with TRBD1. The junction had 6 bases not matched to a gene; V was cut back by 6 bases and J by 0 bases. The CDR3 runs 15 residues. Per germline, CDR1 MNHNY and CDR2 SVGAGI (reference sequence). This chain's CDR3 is CASRDLQGVNTEAFF. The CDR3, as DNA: TGTGCCAGCAGGGATTTACAGGGGGTGAACACTGAAGCTTTCTTT.

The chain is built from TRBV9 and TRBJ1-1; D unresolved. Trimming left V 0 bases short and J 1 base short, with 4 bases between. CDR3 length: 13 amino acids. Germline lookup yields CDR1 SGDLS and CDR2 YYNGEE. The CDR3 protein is CASSVAGNTEAFF. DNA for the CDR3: TGTGCCAGCAGCGTAGCGGGGAACACTGAAGCTTTCTTT.

CDR3 protein: CASSQDPAGPFGSPLHF. CDR3 nucleotide sequence: TGCGCCAGCAGCCAAGATCCTGCAGGGCCATTTGGTTCACCCCTCCACTTT. The chain carries TRBV4-1 and TRBJ1-6; tentative D call: TRBD1 (5 bases). V lost 0 bases and J 9 bases, leaving 18 bases between the germline ends. Per the germline V gene, CDR1 is MGHRA and CDR2 is YSYEKL. This CDR3 is built from 17 residues.

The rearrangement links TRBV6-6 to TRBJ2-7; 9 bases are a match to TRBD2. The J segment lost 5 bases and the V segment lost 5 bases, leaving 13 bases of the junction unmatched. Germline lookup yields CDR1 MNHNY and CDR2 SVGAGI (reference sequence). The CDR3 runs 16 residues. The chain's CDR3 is CASSGGYSGSVHEQYF. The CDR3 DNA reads TGTGCCAGCAGTGGGGGATATAGCGGGAGTGTACACGAGCAGTACTTC.

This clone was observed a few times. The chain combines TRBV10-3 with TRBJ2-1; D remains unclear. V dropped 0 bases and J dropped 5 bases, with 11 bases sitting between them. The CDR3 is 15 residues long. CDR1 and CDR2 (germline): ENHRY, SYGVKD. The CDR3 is CAISESLVFNNEQFF. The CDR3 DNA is TGTGCCATCAGTGAGTCCTTAGTCTTTAACAATGAGCAGTTCTTC.

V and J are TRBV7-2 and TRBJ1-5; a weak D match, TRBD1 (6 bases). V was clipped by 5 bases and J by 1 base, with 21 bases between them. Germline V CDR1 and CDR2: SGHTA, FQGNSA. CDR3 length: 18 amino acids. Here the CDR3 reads CASSISGTLIRSNQPQHF. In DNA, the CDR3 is TGTGCCAGCAGCATCTCCGGGACACTAATTCGGAGCAATCAGCCCCAGCATTTT.

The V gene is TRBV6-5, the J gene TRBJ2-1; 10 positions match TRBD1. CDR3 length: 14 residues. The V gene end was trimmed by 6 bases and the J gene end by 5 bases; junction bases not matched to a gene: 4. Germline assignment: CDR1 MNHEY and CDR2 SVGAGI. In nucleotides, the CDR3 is TGTGCCAGCAGGGTTGACAGGGGGCACAATGAGCAGTTCTTC. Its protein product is CASRVDRGHNEQFF.

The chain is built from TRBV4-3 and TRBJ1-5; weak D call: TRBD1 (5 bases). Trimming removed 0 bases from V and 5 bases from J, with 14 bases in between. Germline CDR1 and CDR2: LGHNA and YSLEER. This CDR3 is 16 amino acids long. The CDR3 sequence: CASSQDWAGNYQPQHF. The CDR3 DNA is TGCGCCAGCAGCCAAGATTGGGCAGGGAATTATCAGCCCCAGCATTTT.

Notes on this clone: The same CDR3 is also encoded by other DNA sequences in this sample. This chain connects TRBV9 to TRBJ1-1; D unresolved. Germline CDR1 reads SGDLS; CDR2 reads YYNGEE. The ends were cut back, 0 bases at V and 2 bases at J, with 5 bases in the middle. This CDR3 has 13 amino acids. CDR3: CASSVGANTEAFF. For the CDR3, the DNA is TGTGCCAGCAGCGTAGGGGCTAACACTGAAGCTTTCTTT.